These 22 T cell receptor beta chains were all obtained from the same sample, sequenced in a study of cytotoxic CD8 clonotypes in ibrutinib-treated CLL. Assay used: immunoSEQ multiplex PCR; TCRdb lists only in-frame clones, some missing. The profile covers 70,000 to 80,000 clones, with less than 90% appearing a single time and roughly 35% taken by the ten largest. The input for sequencing was PBMCs, taken after 24 months of ibrutinib treatment. The receptor source for this set is a human donor with chronic lymphocytic leukemia.

This chain connects TRBV28 to TRBJ2-7, with TRBD1 matching 10 bases. Germline lookup yields CDR1 MDHEN and CDR2 SYDVKM. The trim removed 7 bases at V and 0 bases at J, leaving 12 bases unmatched. This CDR3 has 17 amino acids. The CDR3 loop is CASTIPRRDRGSYEQYF. In DNA form, the CDR3 reads TGTGCCAGCACTATTCCCAGACGGGACAGGGGCTCCTACGAGCAGTACTTC.

The chain carries TRBV6-6 and TRBJ2-3; either TRBD1 or TRBD2 may supply D (6 bases each). The CDR3 has 14 residues. Trimming left V 7 bases short and J 5 bases short, with 16 bases between. Germline V gene sequence: CDR1 MNHNY, CDR2 SVGAGI (reference sequence). In nucleotides, the CDR3 is TGTGCCAGCAATCTTCGGGGGCTAATAGATACGCAGTATTTT. This gives the protein CASNLRGLIDTQYF.

V usage is TRBV29-1 and J usage is TRBJ1-1; 7 positions agree with TRBD1. After removal of 7 bases from V and 0 bases from J, the junction contained 5 bases not matched to a gene. The germline V gene encodes CDR1 SQVTM and CDR2 ANQGSEA. The CDR3 has 13 amino acids. CDR3 nucleotide sequence: TGCAGCGCTTCAGGGGGAATGAACACTGAAGCTTTCTTT. This gives the protein CSASGGMNTEAFF.

The J gene is TRBJ2-2, the V gene TRBV5-1; possible D gene TRBD1, 5 bases. CDR1 SGHRS and CDR2 YFSETQ come from the germline V gene. V was cut by 10 bases and J by 3 bases, with 10 bases left in between. This CDR3 is built from 12 residues. This chain's CDR3 is CASRVDTGELFF. In DNA form, the CDR3 reads TGCGCCTCCAGGGTGGACACCGGGGAGCTGTTTTTT.

The chain has TRBV5-1 and TRBJ1-3; D is unresolved. The length of the CDR3 is 16 residues. Trimming shortened V by 0 bases and J by 4 bases, and 14 bases separated the two germline ends. Looked up from germline, CDR1 is SGHRS and CDR2 is YFSETQ. CDR3 sequence: CASSLGVQFLGNTIYF. The CDR3 DNA follows: TGCGCCAGCAGCTTGGGCGTTCAGTTCTTAGGAAACACCATATATTTT.

The chain employs TRBV6-1 and TRBJ1-2; TRBD1 matches at 9 bases. CDR1 and CDR2 from the germline V gene are MNHNS and SASEGT. There are 13 residues in the CDR3. V dropped 6 bases and J dropped 8; count of bases not matched to a gene: 7. The CDR3 region is CASRTGTGLGYTF. Written as DNA, the CDR3 is TGTGCCAGCAGGACCGGGACAGGGCTAGGCTACACCTTC.

This clone was detected a few times. The V call is TRBV27, the J call TRBJ2-3, with TRBD1 as a possible D gene (6 bases). Germline lookup yields CDR1 MNHEY and CDR2 SMNVEV (reference sequence). There are 14 residues in the CDR3. With 8 bases removed from V and 0 bases from J, the gap between germline ends came to 12 bases. CDR3 sequence reads: CASGTRTSTDTQYF. CDR3 DNA sequence: TGTGCCAGCGGGACACGTACTAGCACAGATACGCAGTATTTT.

The chain links TRBV5-1 to TRBJ2-5, with 7 positions matching TRBD1. The CDR3 is 14 amino acids. V was pared by 4 bases and J by 4 bases, with 7 bases of the junction left unmatched. CDR1 is SGHRS, CDR2 YFSETQ, per germline. CDR3 residues: CASSETGLGETQYF. CDR3 in DNA: TGCGCCAGCAGCGAGACAGGGTTAGGAGAGACCCAGTACTTC.

This clone appeared a single time. The chain employs TRBV5-4 and TRBJ2-7; 14 bases match TRBD2. Germline lookup yields CDR1 SGHNT and CDR2 YYREEE (reference sequence). The CDR3 totals 17 residues. V shed 5 bases and J 1 base; nucleotides not matched to a gene: 8. The CDR3 nucleotides read TGTGCCAGCAGTTCCGGGACTAGCGGGAGTAGGTCCTACGAGCAGTACTTC. Translating it yields CASSSGTSGSRSYEQYF.

The sample holds one count of this clone. The chain recombines TRBV2 with TRBJ2-5, with D perhaps TRBD1 (6 bases). Germline V lookup: CDR1 SNHLY, CDR2 FYNNEI. CDR3 length: 14 amino acids. The V gene lost 0 bases and the J gene lost 4 bases, with 9 bases spanning the gap. The CDR3 loop is CASSEAQGTETQYF. The CDR3 coding sequence is TGTGCCAGCAGTGAAGCACAGGGCACAGAGACCCAGTACTTC.

The chain uses TRBV7-9 and TRBJ1-2, with 9 positions matching TRBD1. Germline CDR1 and CDR2: SEHNR and FQNEAQ (reference sequence). The CDR3 runs to 18 residues. V lost 3 bases, J lost 3 bases, and 14 bases stayed unmatched. DNA for the CDR3: TGTGCCAGCAGCTTCACCCCGGGGGGACAGGGTACAGACTATGGCTACACCTTC. It specifies CASSFTPGGQGTDYGYTF.

The CDR3 bases are TGCGCCAGCAGCCAAGATTCTGGAGGCTCCACCTACAATGAGCAGTTCTTC. Translating it yields CASSQDSGGSTYNEQFF. V gene TRBV4-1 combines with J gene TRBJ2-1, with D possibly matching TRBD2 (5 bases). Germline V CDR1 and CDR2: MGHRA, YSYEKL. There are 17 residues in the CDR3. V dropped 0 bases and J dropped 2 bases, with 14 bases sitting between them.

The CDR3 is CASSPVRAWETQYF. The CDR3 DNA is TGTGCCAGCTCACCAGTCAGGGCCTGGGAGACCCAGTACTTC. The chain carries TRBV18 and TRBJ2-5, with D possibly TRBD1 on 5 matching bases. V shed 2 bases and J shed 5 bases, with 12 bases lying between them. Germline V gives CDR1 KGHSH, CDR2 LQKENI. This CDR3 is 14 amino acids long. Looking up the rest from reference TRBV18 and TRBJ2-5 gives the full variable domain: NAGVMQNPRHLVRRRGQEARLRCSPMKGHSHVYWYRQLPEEGLKFMVYLQKENIIDESGMPKERFSAEFPKEGPSILRIQQVVRGDSAAYFCASSPVRAWETQYFGPGTRLLVL.

The chain is built from TRBV6-6 and TRBJ2-1, with a possible D match to TRBD1 (5 bases). The CDR3 totals 13 residues. V lost 7 bases, J lost 8 bases, and 15 bases lay in between. Germline V CDR1 and CDR2: MNHNY, SVGAGI (reference sequence). CDR3 bases: TGTGCCAGCACCCAACCCCTAGGGGATGAGCAGTTCTTC. This codes for CASTQPLGDEQFF.

This clone has only one observation. The chain employs TRBV18 and TRBJ2-1; no clear D. The V end was cut by 4 bases, the J end by 4 bases, with 2 bases between. Germline values: CDR1 KGHSH, CDR2 LQKENI. This CDR3 is built from 11 residues. CDR3 protein: CASSQYNEQFF. The CDR3 bases are TGTGCCAGCTCACAGTACAATGAGCAGTTCTTC.

This rearrangement joins TRBV5-1 to TRBJ2-2; 12 positions agree with TRBD2. V lost 5 bases, J lost 6 bases, and 5 bases stayed unmatched. This CDR3 has 15 amino acids. Germline V gives CDR1 SGHRS, CDR2 YFSETQ. The CDR3: CASSLTSGSAGELFF. DNA for the CDR3: TGCGCCAGCAGTTTGACTAGCGGGAGTGCCGGGGAGCTGTTTTTT.

This clone has more than one count but fewer than ten. V usage is TRBV6-6 and J usage is TRBJ1-1, with D tentatively TRBD1 (6 bases). Germline CDR1 and CDR2: MNHNY and SVGAGI (reference sequence). The CDR3 has 14 residues. Trimming removed 0 bases from V and 1 base from J, with 6 bases in between. CDR3 region: CASSYSTGNTEAFF. The CDR3 coding sequence is TGTGCCAGCAGTTACTCGACAGGGAACACTGAAGCTTTCTTT.

This clone is a singleton in its sample. The rearrangement joins TRBV11-2 to TRBJ1-1; no firm D call. Trimming pared 1 base from V and 11 bases from J, leaving 11 bases between. Germline V CDR1 and CDR2: SGHAT, FQNNGV. The CDR3 is 12 residues long. The CDR3 here is CASSLAGVHAFF. The CDR3 coding sequence is TGTGCCAGCAGCTTAGCCGGGGTTCACGCTTTCTTT. The entire variable domain, with the rest obtained from reference TRBV11-2 and TRBJ1-1, is as follows: EAGVAQSPRYKIIEKRQSVAFWCNPISGHATLYWYQQILGQGPKLLIQFQNNGVVDDSQLPKDRFSAERLKGVDSTLKIQPAKLEDSAVYLCASSLAGVHAFFGQGTRLTVV.

This chain links TRBV7-6 with TRBJ2-7, with D perhaps given as TRBD1 or TRBD2 (5 bases each). V was clipped by 5 bases and J by 6 bases, with 11 bases between them. Per germline, CDR1 SGHVS and CDR2 FNYEAQ. The CDR3 extends over 12 amino acids. CDR3 in DNA: TGTGCCAGCAGCCCGGGACCCGGCGAGCAGTACTTC. It specifies CASSPGPGEQYF.

V and J are TRBV28 and TRBJ2-3; D perhaps matches TRBD1 (6 bases). Trimming removed 3 bases at V and 1 base at J, with 20 bases between. CDR1 and CDR2 (germline): MDHEN, SYDVKM. This CDR3 is built from 18 residues. CDR3 protein: CASSFLNNRVLGTDTQYF. As DNA, the CDR3 is TGTGCCAGCAGTTTTTTGAATAACAGGGTCTTGGGCACAGATACGCAGTATTTT.

DNA of the CDR3: TGTGCCAGCAGCTTGGGCCGACCGGGAGGCTACACCTTC. This codes for CASSLGRPGGYTF. The rearrangement joins TRBV5-6 to TRBJ1-2; D is unclear. Trimming left V 0 bases short and J 8 bases short, with 11 bases between. The CDR3 loop spans 13 amino acids. The germline CDR1 and CDR2 sequences are SGHDT and YYEEEE.

The chain employs TRBV10-3 and TRBJ2-3, with 9 bases identical to TRBD2. The CDR3 is 15 residues long. Germline CDR1 and CDR2: ENHRY and SYGVKD. V trimming: 7 bases; J trimming: 0 bases; junction bases outside the gene matches: 5. CDR3 DNA sequence: TGTGCCATCACTGCGGGGGGGTTGAGCACAGATACGCAGTATTTT. It encodes CAITAGGLSTDTQYF.